The next 5 T cell receptor beta chains were all read from a single sample in a study of CD8 T cells in ankylosing spondylitis. From the 5' RACE reads, TCRdb called clonotypes with MiXCR, one entry per CDR3 protein. Among 450,000 to 550,000 distinct CDR3 sequences, less than 6% were seen once, and the ten largest hold 3.5%. Notes on the study in general: Typical of ankylosing spondylitis blood, it appeared, was a TCR beta motif of about eight highly homologous variants.

No antigen has been identified for these receptors. Sequencing input: blood, either unsorted or a sorted T cell fraction (not recorded which). Every receptor here comes from a male donor with ankylosing spondylitis.

This clonotype was seen a handful of times. Just one base apart from a much larger clone, this may be a read error. The J gene is TRBJ2-5, the V gene TRBV5-1; no firm D call. This CDR3 spans 13 amino acids. Germline V gene data show CDR1 as SGHRS and CDR2 as YFSETQ. V lost 0 bases, J lost 5 bases, and 8 bases lay in between. The chain's CDR3 is CASSLGAAETQYF. The CDR3, as DNA: TGCGCCAGCAGCTTGGGGGCCGCGGAGACCCAGTACTTC.

This clonotype showed up many times. The chain couples TRBV20-1 to TRBJ1-4; TRBD1 might be the D (5 bases). The ends were cut back, 5 bases at V and 3 bases at J, with 13 bases in the middle. This CDR3 contains 14 residues. Per the germline V gene, CDR1 is DFQATT and CDR2 is SNEGSKA (reference sequence). CDR3 DNA sequence: TGCAGTGCTGGCCAGGGCGGCGCTAATGAAAAACTGTTTTTT. Translated: CSAGQGGANEKLFF.

This clonotype came up many times. This chain joins TRBV20-1 and TRBJ1-5; no definite D call. Trimming removed 3 bases at V and 5 bases at J, with 14 bases between. Germline lookup yields CDR1 DFQATT and CDR2 SNEGSKA (reference sequence). There are 14 residues in the CDR3. The CDR3 here is CSASVLASYQPQHF. In DNA form, the CDR3 reads TGCAGTGCTAGCGTACTCGCATCTTATCAGCCCCAGCATTTT.

This clonotype was seen more than once but under ten times. V and J are TRBV5-1 and TRBJ2-2, with 10 nucleotides matching TRBD1. Per the germline V gene, CDR1 is SGHRS and CDR2 is YFSETQ. V gave up 3 bases and J gave up 8 bases; unmatched junction bases: 7. The CDR3 runs 15 residues. The CDR3 protein is CASSSDGQGVGELFF. The CDR3, as DNA: TGCGCCAGCAGCTCGGACGGACAGGGGGTAGGGGAGCTGTTTTTT.

Ten or more counts support this clonotype. CDR3: CASSLRTGLTGELFF. Written as DNA, the CDR3 is TGCGCCAGCAGCCTCAGGACAGGGCTGACCGGGGAGCTGTTTTTT. The chain joins TRBV5-1 to TRBJ2-2, with 8 bases aligning to TRBD1. Looked up from germline, CDR1 is SGHRS and CDR2 is YFSETQ. The trim removed 4 bases at V and 5 bases at J, leaving 7 bases unmatched. This CDR3 region has 15 residues.